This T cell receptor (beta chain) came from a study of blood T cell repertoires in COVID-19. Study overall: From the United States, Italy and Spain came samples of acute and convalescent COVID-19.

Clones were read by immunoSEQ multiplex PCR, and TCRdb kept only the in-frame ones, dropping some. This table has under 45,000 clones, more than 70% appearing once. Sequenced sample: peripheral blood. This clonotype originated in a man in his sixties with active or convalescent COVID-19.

The CDR3 DNA follows: TGTGCCACCAGTGATCCGGGCCCGGGGTTTGGGTATGAGCAGTTCTTC. It encodes CATSDPGPGFGYEQFF. The genes are TRBV24-1 and TRBJ2-1; D perhaps matches TRBD2 (5 bases). Germline assignment: CDR1 KGHDR and CDR2 SFDVKD. V shed 3 bases and J shed 8 bases, with 19 bases lying between them. The CDR3 runs to 16 residues.